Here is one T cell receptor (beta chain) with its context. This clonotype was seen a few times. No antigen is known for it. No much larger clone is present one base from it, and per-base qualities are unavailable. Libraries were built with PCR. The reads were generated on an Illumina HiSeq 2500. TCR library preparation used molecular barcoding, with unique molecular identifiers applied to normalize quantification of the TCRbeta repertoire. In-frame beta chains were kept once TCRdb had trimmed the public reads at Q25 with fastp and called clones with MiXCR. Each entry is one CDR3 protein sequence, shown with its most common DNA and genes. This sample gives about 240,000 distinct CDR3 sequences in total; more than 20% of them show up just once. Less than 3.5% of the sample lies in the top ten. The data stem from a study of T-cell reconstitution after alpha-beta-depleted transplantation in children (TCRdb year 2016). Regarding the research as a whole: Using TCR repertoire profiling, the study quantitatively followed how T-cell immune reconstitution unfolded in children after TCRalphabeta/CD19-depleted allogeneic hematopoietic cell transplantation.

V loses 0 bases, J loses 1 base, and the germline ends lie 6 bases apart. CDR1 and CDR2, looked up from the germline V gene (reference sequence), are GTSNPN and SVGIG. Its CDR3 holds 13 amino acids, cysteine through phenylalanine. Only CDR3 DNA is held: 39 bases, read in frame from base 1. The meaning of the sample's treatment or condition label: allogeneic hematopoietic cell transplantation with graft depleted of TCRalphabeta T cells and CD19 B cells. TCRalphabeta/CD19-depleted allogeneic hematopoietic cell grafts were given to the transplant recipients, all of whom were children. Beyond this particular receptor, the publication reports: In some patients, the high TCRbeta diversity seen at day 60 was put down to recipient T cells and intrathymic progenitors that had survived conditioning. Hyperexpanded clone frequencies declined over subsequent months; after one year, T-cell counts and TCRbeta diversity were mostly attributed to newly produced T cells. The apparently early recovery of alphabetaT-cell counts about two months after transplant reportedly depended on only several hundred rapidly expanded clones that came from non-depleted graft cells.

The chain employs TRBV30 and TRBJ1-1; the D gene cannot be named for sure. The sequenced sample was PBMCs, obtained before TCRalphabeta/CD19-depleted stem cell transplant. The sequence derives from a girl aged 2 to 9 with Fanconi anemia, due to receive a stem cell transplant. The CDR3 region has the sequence CAWSVRENTEAFF. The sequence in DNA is TGTGCCTGGAGTGTACGCGAGAACACTGAAGCTTTCTTT. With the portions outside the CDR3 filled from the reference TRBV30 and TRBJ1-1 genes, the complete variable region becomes SQTIHQWPATLVQPVGSPLSLECTVEGTSNPNLYWYRQAAGRGLQLLFYSVGIGQISSEVPQNLSASRPQDRQFILSSKKLLLSDSGFYLCAWSVRENTEAFFGQGTRLTVV.